This T cell receptor (beta chain) was identified in a study of cytomegalovirus exposure and HLA in healthy donors. Findings and caveats of the study: Listed as cytomegalovirus-associated were 164 TCR beta chains. In a later analysis, parvovirus B19, influenza, CMV and Epstein-Barr virus appeared linked to several top co-occurrence clusters. Earlier analysis yielded a pattern in which most TCR beta V segments were productive about 87% or about 30% of the time.

Regarding this clone: Its antigen is as yet unknown.

The PCR had 60 Vbeta and 13 Jbeta primers. Profiled with immunoSEQ multiplex PCR; TCRdb holds only in-frame clones, not every one. The sample holds some 99,000 clones, just under 70% seen once. V was pared by 4 bases and J by 2 bases, with 6 bases of the junction left unmatched. The CDR3 spans 16 residues. Germline-derived CDR1 and CDR2 are SGDLS and YYNGEE. Input material: PBMCs. This chain joins TRBV9 and TRBJ2-3; 11 bases agree with TRBD2. The TCR was taken from a woman in her 70s in good health and CMV-seropositive. CDR3 in DNA: TGTGCCAGCAGCTCCGTTAGCGGGGGGGCCACAGATACGCAGTATTTT. Translated, it gives CASSSVSGGATDTQYF.